This TCR beta chain was recovered during a study of CD8 T cells in ankylosing spondylitis. In TCRdb, the 5' RACE reads were re-called with MiXCR into one record per CDR3 protein. The table lists fewer than 200,000 distinct CDR3 sequences, approximately 18% of them singletons, with around 4.1% in the top ten. The CDR3 contains 10 residues. Germline V gives CDR1 MNHNY, CDR2 SVGAGI (reference sequence). Trimming removed 6 bases from V and 6 bases from J, with 5 bases in between. Regarding the study as a whole: Clones tied to disease were said to be significantly enriched in matched ankylosing spondylitis synovial fluid. Before this, some motif variants had been reported in reactive arthritis synovial fluid and blood.

Ten or more counts support this clonotype. The antigen is undetermined. This sequence was found in a male donor under 30 with ankylosing spondylitis or in good health (not recorded which). The V gene is TRBV6-6, the J gene TRBJ1-2; D unresolved. Sequenced input: blood, either unsorted or a sorted T cell fraction (not recorded which). The CDR3 nucleotides read TGTGCCAGCAGCCGGGATGGCTACACCTTC. This gives the protein CASSRDGYTF.